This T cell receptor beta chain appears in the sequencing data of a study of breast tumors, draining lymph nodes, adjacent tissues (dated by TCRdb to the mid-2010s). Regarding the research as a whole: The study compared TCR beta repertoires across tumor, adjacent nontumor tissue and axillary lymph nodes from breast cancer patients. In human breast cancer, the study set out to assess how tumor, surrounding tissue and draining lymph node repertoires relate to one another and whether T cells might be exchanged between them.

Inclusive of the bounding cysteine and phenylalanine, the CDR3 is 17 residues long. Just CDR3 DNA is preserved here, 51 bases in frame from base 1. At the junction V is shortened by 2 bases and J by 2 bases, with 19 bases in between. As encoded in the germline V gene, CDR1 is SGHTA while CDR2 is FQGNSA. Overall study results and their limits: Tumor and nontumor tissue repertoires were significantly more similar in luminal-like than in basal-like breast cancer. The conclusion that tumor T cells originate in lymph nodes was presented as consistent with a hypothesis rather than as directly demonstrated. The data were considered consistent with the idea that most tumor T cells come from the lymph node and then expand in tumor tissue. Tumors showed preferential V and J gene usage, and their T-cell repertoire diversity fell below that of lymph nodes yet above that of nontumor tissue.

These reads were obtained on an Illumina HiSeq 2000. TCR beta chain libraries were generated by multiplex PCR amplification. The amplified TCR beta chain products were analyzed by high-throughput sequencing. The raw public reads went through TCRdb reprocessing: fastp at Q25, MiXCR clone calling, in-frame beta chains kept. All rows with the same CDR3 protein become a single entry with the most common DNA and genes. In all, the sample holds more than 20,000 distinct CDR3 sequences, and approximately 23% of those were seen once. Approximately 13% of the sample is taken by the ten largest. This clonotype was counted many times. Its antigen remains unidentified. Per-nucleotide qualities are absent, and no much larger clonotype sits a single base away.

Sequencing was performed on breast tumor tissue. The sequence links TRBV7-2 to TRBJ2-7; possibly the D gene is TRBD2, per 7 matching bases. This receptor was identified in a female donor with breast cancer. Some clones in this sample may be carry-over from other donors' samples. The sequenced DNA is TGTGCCAGCAGCTTAACCCCTAGGGGGAGGGCCCCCTACGAGCAGTACTTC. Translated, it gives CASSLTPRGRAPYEQYF.